A selection of T cell receptor beta chains follows, all from one sample in a study of blood T cell repertoires in COVID-19. The protocol was immunoSEQ multiplex PCR, while the TCRdb copy is restricted to in-frame clones and leaves out a portion. Of more than 300,000 clones in the sample, roughly 89% were seen once. Sequenced material: PBMCs or T cells enriched from blood (not recorded which). These receptors came from a woman in her twenties or thirties who had recovered from COVID-19. Both conserved end residues are part of each CDR3. Fields, in order: V gene, clone size, D gene, J gene, CDR3 protein, CDR3 DNA. A D gene is named only where the DNA matches it firmly. Clone size appears in some rows only: once, few, many, or a class for an expanded clone.

v_call: TRBV10-3
clone_size: NA
d_call: NA
j_call: TRBJ1-5
cdr3_aa: CAISEEAQQPQHF
cdr3_nt: TGTGCCATCAGTGAGGAGGCCCAGCAGCCCCAGCATTTT

v_call: TRBV5-1
clone_size: NA
d_call: TRBD1
j_call: TRBJ2-3
cdr3_aa: CASSSGTGWDTQYF
cdr3_nt: TGCGCCAGCAGCTCCGGGACAGGGTGGGATACGCAGTATTTT

v_call: TRBV6-4
clone_size: NA
d_call: TRBD1
j_call: TRBJ1-5
cdr3_aa: CASSDSTGGNQPQHF
cdr3_nt: TGTGCCAGCAGTGACTCGACAGGGGGCAATCAGCCCCAGCATTTT

v_call: TRBV5-1
clone_size: NA
d_call: NA
j_call: TRBJ2-7
cdr3_aa: CASSFELVGEQYF
cdr3_nt: TGCGCCAGCAGCTTCGAACTAGTGGGGGAGCAGTACTTC

v_call: TRBV24-1
clone_size: NA
d_call: NA
j_call: TRBJ2-1
cdr3_aa: CATSDTDGSSYNEQFF
cdr3_nt: TGTGCCACCAGTGACACTGACGGGAGCTCCTACAATGAGCAGTTCTTC

v_call: TRBV3-1/TRBV3-2
clone_size: NA
d_call: TRBD2
j_call: TRBJ2-5
cdr3_aa: CASSPRSGSETQYF
cdr3_nt: TGTGCCAGCAGCCCTAGAAGCGGGAGCGAGACCCAGTACTTC

v_call: TRBV4-1
clone_size: NA
d_call: TRBD1
j_call: TRBJ2-1
cdr3_aa: CASSQDSGQGYNEQFF
cdr3_nt: TGCGCCAGCAGCCAAGACTCGGGACAGGGGTACAATGAGCAGTTCTTC

v_call: TRBV6-4
clone_size: NA
d_call: NA
j_call: TRBJ1-2
cdr3_aa: CASSVRGGSGYTF
cdr3_nt: TGTGCCAGCAGTGTAAGGGGTGGCAGTGGCTACACCTTC

v_call: TRBV15
clone_size: NA
d_call: NA
j_call: TRBJ2-5
cdr3_aa: CATSRDVSQETQYF
cdr3_nt: TGTGCCACCAGCAGAGACGTCAGTCAAGAGACCCAGTACTTC

v_call: TRBV7-9
clone_size: NA
d_call: TRBD1
j_call: TRBJ1-2
cdr3_aa: CASRKGAGGGGYTF
cdr3_nt: TGTGCCAGCAGAAAGGGGGCAGGGGGCGGCGGCTACACCTTC

v_call: TRBV7-2
clone_size: NA
d_call: NA
j_call: TRBJ2-5
cdr3_aa: CASSFTSWQETQYF
cdr3_nt: TGTGCCAGCAGCTTTACTAGCTGGCAAGAGACCCAGTACTTC

v_call: TRBV28
clone_size: NA
d_call: NA
j_call: TRBJ1-2
cdr3_aa: CASSPGVDYGYTF
cdr3_nt: TGTGCCAGCAGTCCCGGGGTAGACTATGGCTACACCTTC

v_call: TRBV10-1
clone_size: few
d_call: NA
j_call: TRBJ2-7
cdr3_aa: CASSEPQTAYEQYF
cdr3_nt: TGCGCCAGCAGTGAGCCCCAGACAGCGTACGAGCAGTACTTC

v_call: TRBV29-1
clone_size: NA
d_call: TRBD1
j_call: TRBJ1-2
cdr3_aa: CSAQWTGPSEGYTF
cdr3_nt: TGCAGCGCCCAGTGGACAGGGCCTTCGGAAGGCTACACCTTC

v_call: TRBV27
clone_size: NA
d_call: NA
j_call: TRBJ2-7
cdr3_aa: CASSLLNTGEQYF
cdr3_nt: TGTGCCAGCAGTTTATTAAACACGGGCGAGCAGTACTTC

v_call: TRBV5-1
clone_size: NA
d_call: TRBD1
j_call: TRBJ1-2
cdr3_aa: CASSPRTGGSYGYTF
cdr3_nt: TGCGCCAGCAGCCCAAGGACAGGGGGGTCATATGGCTACACCTTC